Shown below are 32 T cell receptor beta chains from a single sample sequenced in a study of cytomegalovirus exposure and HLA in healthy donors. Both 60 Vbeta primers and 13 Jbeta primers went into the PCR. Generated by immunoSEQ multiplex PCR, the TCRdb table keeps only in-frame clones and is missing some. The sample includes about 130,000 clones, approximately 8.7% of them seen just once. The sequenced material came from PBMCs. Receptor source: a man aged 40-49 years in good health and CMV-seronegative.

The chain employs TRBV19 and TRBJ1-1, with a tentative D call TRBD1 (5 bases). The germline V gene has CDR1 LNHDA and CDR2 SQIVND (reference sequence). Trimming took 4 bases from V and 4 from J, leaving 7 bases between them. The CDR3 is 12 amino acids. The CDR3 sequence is CASSTGFTEAFF. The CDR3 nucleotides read TGTGCCAGTAGTACAGGGTTCACTGAAGCTTTCTTT.

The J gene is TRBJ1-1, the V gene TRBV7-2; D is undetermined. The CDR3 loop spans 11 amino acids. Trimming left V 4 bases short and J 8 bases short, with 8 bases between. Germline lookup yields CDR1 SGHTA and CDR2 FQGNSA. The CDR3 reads CASSSLLEAFF. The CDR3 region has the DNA TGTGCCAGCAGCTCTCTCTTAGAAGCTTTCTTT.

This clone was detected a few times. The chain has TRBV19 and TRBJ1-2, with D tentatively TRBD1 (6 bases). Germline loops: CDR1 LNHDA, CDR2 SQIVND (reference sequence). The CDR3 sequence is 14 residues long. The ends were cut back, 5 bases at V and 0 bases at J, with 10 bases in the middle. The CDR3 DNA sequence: TGTGCCAGTAGTCCAGGGGTAGCTAACTATGGCTACACCTTC. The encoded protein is CASSPGVANYGYTF.

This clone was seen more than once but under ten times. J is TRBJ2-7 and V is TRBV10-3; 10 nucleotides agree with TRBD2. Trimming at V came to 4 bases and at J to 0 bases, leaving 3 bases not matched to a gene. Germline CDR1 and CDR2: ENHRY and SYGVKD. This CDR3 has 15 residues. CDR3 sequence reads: CAISGTSGFSYEQYF. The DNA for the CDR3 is TGTGCCATCAGTGGGACTAGCGGCTTCTCCTACGAGCAGTACTTC.

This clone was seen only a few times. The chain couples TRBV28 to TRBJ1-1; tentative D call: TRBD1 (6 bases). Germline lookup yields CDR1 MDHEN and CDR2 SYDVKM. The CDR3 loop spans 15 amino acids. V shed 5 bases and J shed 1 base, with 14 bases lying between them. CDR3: CASSPAGTPNTEAFF. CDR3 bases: TGTGCCAGCAGTCCCGCCGGGACACCGAACACTGAAGCTTTCTTT.

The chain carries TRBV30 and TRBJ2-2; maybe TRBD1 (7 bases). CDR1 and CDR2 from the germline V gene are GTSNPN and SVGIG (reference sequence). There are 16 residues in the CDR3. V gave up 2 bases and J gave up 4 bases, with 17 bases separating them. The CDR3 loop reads CAWSPRRGRGTGELFF. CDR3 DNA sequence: TGTGCCTGGAGTCCACGGAGGGGGCGCGGCACCGGGGAGCTGTTTTTT.

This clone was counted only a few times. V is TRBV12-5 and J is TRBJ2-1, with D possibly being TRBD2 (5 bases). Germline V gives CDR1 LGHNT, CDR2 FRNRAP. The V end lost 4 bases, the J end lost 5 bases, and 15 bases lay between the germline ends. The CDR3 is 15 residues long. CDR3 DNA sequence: TGTGCTAGTGGTTCCCCGGTGGGGAGAGACAATGAGCAGTTCTTC. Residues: CASGSPVGRDNEQFF.

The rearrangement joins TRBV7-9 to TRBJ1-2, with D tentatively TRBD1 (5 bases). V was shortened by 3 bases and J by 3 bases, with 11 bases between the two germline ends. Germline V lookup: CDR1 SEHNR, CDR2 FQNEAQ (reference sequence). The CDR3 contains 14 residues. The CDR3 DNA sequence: TGTGCCAGCAGCTTGTTGGGAGGGGACTATGGCTACACCTTC. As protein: CASSLLGGDYGYTF.

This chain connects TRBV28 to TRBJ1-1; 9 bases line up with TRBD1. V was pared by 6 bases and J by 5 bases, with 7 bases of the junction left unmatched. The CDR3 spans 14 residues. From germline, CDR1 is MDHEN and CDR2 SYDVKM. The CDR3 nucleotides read TGTGCCAGCAGCCTCGGGACAGGGAGGACTGAAGCTTTCTTT. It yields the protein CASSLGTGRTEAFF.

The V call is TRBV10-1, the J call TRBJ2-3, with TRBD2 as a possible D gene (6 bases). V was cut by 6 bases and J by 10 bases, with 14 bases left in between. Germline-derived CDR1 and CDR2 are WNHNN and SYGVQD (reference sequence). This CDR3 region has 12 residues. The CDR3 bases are TGCGCCAGCAGCCCGACTAGACGGGCGCAGTATTTT. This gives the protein CASSPTRRAQYF.

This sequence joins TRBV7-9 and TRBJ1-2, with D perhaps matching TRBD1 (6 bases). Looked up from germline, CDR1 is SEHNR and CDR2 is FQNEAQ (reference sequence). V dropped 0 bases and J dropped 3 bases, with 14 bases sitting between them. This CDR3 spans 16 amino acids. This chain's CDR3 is CASSLASDRFDYGYTF. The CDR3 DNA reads TGTGCCAGCAGCTTAGCTTCTGACAGGTTTGACTATGGCTACACCTTC.

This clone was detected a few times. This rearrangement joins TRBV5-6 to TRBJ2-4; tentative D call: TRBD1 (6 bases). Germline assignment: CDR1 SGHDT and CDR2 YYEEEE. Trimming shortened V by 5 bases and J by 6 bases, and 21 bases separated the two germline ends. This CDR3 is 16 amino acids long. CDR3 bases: TGTGCCAGCAGGCAACTAAAGGTCCGGGACACAAACATTCAGTACTTC. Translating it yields CASRQLKVRDTNIQYF.

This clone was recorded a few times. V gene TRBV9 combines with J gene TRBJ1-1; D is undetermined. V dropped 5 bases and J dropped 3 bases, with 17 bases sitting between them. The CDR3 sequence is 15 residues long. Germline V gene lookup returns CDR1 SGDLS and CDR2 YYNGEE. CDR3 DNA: TGTGCCAGCAGTCCGTGGCAGGCGCCGGACACTGAAGCTTTCTTT. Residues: CASSPWQAPDTEAFF.

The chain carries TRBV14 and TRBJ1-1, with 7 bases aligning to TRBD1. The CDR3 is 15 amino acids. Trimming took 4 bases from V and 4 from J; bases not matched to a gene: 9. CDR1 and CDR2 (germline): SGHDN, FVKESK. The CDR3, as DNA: TGTGCCAGCAGCCGACAGGGTGGGAAGGGCACTGAAGCTTTCTTT. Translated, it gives CASSRQGGKGTEAFF.

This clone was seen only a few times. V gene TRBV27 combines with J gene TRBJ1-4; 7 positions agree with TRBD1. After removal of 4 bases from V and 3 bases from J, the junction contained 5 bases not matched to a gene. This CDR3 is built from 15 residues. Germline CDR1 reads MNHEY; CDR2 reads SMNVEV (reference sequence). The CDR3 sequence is CASSWRGGPNEKLFF. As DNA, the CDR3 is TGTGCCAGCAGTTGGAGAGGGGGCCCTAATGAAAAACTGTTTTTT. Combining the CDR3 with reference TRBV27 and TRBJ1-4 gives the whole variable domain EAQVTQNPRYLITVTGKKLTVTCSQNMNHEYMSWYRQDPGLGLRQIYYSMNVEVTDKGDVPEGYKVSRKEKRNFPLILESPSPNQTSLYFCASSWRGGPNEKLFFGSGTQLSVL.

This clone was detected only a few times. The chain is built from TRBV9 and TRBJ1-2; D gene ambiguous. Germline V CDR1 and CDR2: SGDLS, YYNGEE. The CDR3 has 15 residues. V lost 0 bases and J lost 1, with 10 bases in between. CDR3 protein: CASSVAAGINYGYTF. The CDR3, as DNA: TGTGCCAGCAGCGTAGCGGCAGGAATTAACTATGGCTACACCTTC.

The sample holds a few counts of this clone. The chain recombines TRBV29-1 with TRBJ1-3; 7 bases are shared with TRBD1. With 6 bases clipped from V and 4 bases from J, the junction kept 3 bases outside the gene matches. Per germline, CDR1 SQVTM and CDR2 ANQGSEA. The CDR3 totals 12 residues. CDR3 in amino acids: CSVTGMGNTIYF. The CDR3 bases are TGCAGCGTGACAGGGATGGGAAACACCATATATTTT.

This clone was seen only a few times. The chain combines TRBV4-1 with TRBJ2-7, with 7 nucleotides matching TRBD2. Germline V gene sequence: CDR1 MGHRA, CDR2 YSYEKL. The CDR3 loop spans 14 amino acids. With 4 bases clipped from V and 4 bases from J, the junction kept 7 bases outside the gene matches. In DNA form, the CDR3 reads TGCGCCAGCAGCCCGGGGAGGGGACCTTACGAGCAGTACTTC. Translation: CASSPGRGPYEQYF.

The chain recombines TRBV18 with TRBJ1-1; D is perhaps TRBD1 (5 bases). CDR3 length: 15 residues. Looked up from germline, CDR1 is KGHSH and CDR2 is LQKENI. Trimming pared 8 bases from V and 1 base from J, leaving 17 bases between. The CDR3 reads CASDGGVGQNTEAFF. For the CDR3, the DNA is TGTGCCAGCGACGGGGGGGTGGGCCAGAACACTGAAGCTTTCTTT.

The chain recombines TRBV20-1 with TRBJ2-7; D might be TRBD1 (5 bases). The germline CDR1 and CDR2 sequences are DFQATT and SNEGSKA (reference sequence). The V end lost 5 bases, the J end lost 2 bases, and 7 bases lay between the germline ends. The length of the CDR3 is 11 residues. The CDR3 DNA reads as TGCAGTGCTCTGACAGCCTACGAGCAGTACTTC. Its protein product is CSALTAYEQYF.

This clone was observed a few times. The CDR3 region is CASSLPSGGALETQYF. CDR3 DNA sequence: TGTGCCAGCAGTTTACCTAGCGGGGGGGCCTTGGAGACCCAGTACTTC. The chain joins TRBV28 to TRBJ2-5; TRBD2 matches at 12 bases. The germline V gene has CDR1 MDHEN and CDR2 SYDVKM. V lost 2 bases, J lost 5 bases, and 6 bases stayed unmatched. CDR3 size: 16 residues.

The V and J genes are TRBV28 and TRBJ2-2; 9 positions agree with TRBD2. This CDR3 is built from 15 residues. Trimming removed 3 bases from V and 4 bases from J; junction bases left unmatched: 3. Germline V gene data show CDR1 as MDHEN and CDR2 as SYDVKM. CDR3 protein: CASSFAGGLTGELFF. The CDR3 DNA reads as TGTGCCAGCAGTTTCGCGGGGGGGCTCACCGGGGAGCTGTTTTTT. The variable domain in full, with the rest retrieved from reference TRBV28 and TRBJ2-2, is DVKVTQSSRYLVKRTGEKVFLECVQDMDHENMFWYRQDPGLGLRLIYFSYDVKMKEKGDIPEGYSVSREKKERFSLILESASTNQTSMYLCASSFAGGLTGELFFGEGSRLTVL.

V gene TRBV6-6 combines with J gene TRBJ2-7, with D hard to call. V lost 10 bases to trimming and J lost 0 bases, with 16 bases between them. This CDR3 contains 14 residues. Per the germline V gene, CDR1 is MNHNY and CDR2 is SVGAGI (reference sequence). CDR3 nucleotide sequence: TGTGCCACCTTAAACAGTATGGGCTCCTACGAGCAGTACTTC. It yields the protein CATLNSMGSYEQYF.

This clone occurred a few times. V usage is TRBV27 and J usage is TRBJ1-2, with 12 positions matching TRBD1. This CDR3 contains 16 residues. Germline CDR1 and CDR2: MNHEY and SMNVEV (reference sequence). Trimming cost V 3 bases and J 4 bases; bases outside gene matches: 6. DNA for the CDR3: TGTGCCAGCAGTTTCCTAGGGACAGGGGGCGTCTATGGCTACACCTTC. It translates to CASSFLGTGGVYGYTF.

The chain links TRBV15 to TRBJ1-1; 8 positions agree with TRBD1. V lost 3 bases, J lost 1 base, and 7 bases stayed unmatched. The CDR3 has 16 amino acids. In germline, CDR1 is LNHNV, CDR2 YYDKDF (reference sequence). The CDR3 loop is CATSRGRGHGNTEAFF. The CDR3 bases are TGTGCCACCAGCAGGGGCAGGGGGCACGGGAACACTGAAGCTTTCTTT.

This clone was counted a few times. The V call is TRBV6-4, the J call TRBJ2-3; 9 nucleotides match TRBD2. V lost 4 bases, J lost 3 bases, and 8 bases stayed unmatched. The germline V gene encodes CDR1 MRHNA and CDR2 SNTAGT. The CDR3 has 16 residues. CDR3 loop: CASSAGLAYGTDTQYF. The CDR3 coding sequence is TGTGCCAGCAGTGCGGGACTAGCTTATGGAACAGATACGCAGTATTTT.

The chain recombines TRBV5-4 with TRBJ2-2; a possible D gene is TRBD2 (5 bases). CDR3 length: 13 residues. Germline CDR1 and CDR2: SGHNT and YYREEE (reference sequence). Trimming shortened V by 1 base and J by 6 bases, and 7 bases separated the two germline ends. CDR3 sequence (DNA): TGTGCCAGCAGCTTGTCGGGGTCCGGGGAGCTGTTTTTT. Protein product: CASSLSGSGELFF.

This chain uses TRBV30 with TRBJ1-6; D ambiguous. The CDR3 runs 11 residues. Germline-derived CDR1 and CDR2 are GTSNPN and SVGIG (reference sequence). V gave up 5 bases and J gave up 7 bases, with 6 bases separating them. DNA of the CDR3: TGTGCCTGGGGGCGAAATTCACCCCTCCACTTT. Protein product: CAWGRNSPLHF.

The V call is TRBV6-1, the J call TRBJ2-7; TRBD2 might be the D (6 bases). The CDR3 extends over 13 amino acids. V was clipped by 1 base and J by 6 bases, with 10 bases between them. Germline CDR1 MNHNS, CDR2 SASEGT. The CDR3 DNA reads TGTGCCAGCAGTGAAGGCCGGGGGACCGAGCAGTACTTC. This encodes CASSEGRGTEQYF.

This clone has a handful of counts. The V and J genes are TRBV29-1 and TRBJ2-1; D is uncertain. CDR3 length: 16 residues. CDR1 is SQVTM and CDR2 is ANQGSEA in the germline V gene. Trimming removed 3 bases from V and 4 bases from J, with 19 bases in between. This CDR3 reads CSVDGLGRQRYNEQFF. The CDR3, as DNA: TGCAGCGTTGACGGCCTAGGCCGGCAGAGGTACAATGAGCAGTTCTTC.

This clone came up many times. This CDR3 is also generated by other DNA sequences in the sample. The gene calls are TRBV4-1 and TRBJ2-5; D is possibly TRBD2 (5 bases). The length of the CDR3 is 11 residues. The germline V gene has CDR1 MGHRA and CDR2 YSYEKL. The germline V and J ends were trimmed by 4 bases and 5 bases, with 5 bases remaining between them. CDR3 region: CASSPGETQYF. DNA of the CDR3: TGCGCCAGCAGCCCGGGGGAGACCCAGTACTTC.

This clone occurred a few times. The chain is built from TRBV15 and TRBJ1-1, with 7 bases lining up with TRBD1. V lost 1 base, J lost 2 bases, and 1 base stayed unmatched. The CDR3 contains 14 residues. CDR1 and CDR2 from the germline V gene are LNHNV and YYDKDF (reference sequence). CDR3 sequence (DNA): TGTGCCACCAGCAGAGGGGACAGTAACACTGAAGCTTTCTTT. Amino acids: CATSRGDSNTEAFF.